Below, 27 T cell receptor beta chains from the same sample are listed, as sequenced in a study of beta chain features in type 1 diabetes (dated by TCRdb to 2017 to 2018). Here is what the overall study found, with its caveats: In all four CD4+ subsets, TCRB CDR3 length was moderately but significantly shorter in type 1 diabetes patients.

Their cognate antigens are unknown. The library was produced with the immunoSEQ multiplex PCR assay. The High Capacity cDNA Reverse Transcription Kit was used to reverse transcribe all of the isolated RNA, meaning that expressed TCRB transcripts were what got sequenced. TCRdb stores this immuneACCESS table with in-frame sequences only. Part of the clones is absent; in the studies checked, under half of the shortfall reflects unresolved V genes, and no reason is known for the rest. The sample table contains 640,000 or so clones; only one count was recorded for 13% of them. About 0.02% of the sample is held by the ten biggest clonotypes. Sequencing was done on a sample of naive CD4+ T cells from blood. According to the study, the label for this sample's cell subset or site signals: true naive CD4+ T cells. Every receptor here comes from a man between 18 and 29 years old with type 1 diabetes.

The V and J genes are TRBV30 and TRBJ1-6, with TRBD1 as a possible D gene (5 bases). The CDR3 extends over 12 amino acids. Germline V gene lookup returns CDR1 GTSNPN and CDR2 SVGIG (reference sequence). V was cut by 7 bases and J by 14 bases, with 18 bases left in between. This chain's CDR3 is CASGTDPLALHF. CDR3 coding DNA: TGTGCCTCGGGGACCGATCCGTTGGCCCTCCACTTT.

The chain couples TRBV10-3 to TRBJ2-5; 9 bases are shared with TRBD1. The CDR3 has 12 residues. The V gene's germline CDR1 is ENHRY and CDR2 SYGVKD. With V trimmed by 7 bases and J by 7 bases, 4 bases remained unmatched. This CDR3 reads CAITPDRGTQYF. DNA for the CDR3: TGTGCCATCACTCCGGACAGGGGGACCCAGTACTTC.

The table lists this clone with a few counts. The chain is built from TRBV19 and TRBJ2-7, with TRBD1 identical over 10 bases. Germline-derived CDR1 and CDR2 are LNHDA and SQIVND (reference sequence). The V gene end was trimmed by 5 bases and the J gene end by 1 base; junction bases not matched to a gene: 5. The length of the CDR3 is 15 residues. The CDR3 loop reads CASSPPGQGSYEQYF. The CDR3 coding sequence is TGTGCCAGTAGTCCCCCGGGACAGGGGTCCTACGAGCAGTACTTC.

The gene calls are TRBV7-9 and TRBJ2-3, with 12 nucleotides matching TRBD2. CDR3 size: 17 residues. The V gene's germline CDR1 is SEHNR and CDR2 FQNEAQ (reference sequence). The V and J ends lost 4 bases and 5 bases, in that order; junction bases with no gene match: 10. CDR3 region: CASSSSLLAGGKDTQYF. The CDR3 coding sequence is TGTGCCAGCAGCTCATCCCTTCTAGCGGGGGGGAAAGATACGCAGTATTTT.

This clone was recorded a few times. The chain is built from TRBV9 and TRBJ2-5; D remains ambiguous. Germline loops: CDR1 SGDLS, CDR2 YYNGEE. The CDR3 is 15 amino acids. The ends were cut back, 0 bases at V and 3 bases at J, with 12 bases in the middle. The DNA for the CDR3 is TGTGCCAGCAGCGTAGCCCCGGACCCCAAAGAGACCCAGTACTTC. Its protein product is CASSVAPDPKETQYF.

The chain carries TRBV29-1 and TRBJ1-4; no firm D call. Trimming left V 1 base short and J 7 bases short, with 13 bases between. CDR3 size: 14 residues. Germline V gene sequence: CDR1 SQVTM, CDR2 ANQGSEA. DNA for the CDR3: TGCAGCGTTGAAGGAGGTCGCTCGGGTGAAAAACTGTTTTTT. This gives the protein CSVEGGRSGEKLFF.

This clone was detected a few times. This rearrangement joins TRBV5-1 to TRBJ1-1; the D is unclear. V was trimmed by 4 bases and J by 1 base, leaving 14 bases between them. This CDR3 contains 15 residues. Germline V gene sequence: CDR1 SGHRS, CDR2 YFSETQ. In DNA form, the CDR3 reads TGCGCCAGCAGCCCCGGGCGGCTCACGAACACTGAAGCTTTCTTT. It codes for CASSPGRLTNTEAFF.

The table lists this clone with a few counts. This chain connects TRBV28 to TRBJ2-2; TRBD1 aligns across 9 bases. Germline values: CDR1 MDHEN, CDR2 SYDVKM. This CDR3 has 17 amino acids. Germline trimming cut 6 bases from V and 6 bases from J; bases unmatched to any gene: 14. CDR3 in amino acids: CASRPDRGDLRAGELFF. Written as DNA, the CDR3 is TGTGCCAGCAGACCGGACAGGGGCGACCTTAGGGCCGGGGAGCTGTTTTTT. Together with reference TRBV28 and TRBJ2-2, the CDR3 gives the full variable domain: DVKVTQSSRYLVKRTGEKVFLECVQDMDHENMFWYRQDPGLGLRLIYFSYDVKMKEKGDIPEGYSVSREKKERFSLILESASTNQTSMYLCASRPDRGDLRAGELFFGEGSRLTVL.

This chain uses TRBV7-2 with TRBJ1-6, with TRBD1 as a possible D gene (6 bases). The CDR3 has 17 residues. The ends were cut back, 3 bases at V and 5 bases at J, with 17 bases in the middle. Germline V lookup: CDR1 SGHTA, CDR2 FQGNSA. The CDR3, as DNA: TGTGCCAGCAGCTTTTGGGGCCCAGGGGTTGATAATTCACCCCTCCACTTT. It encodes CASSFWGPGVDNSPLHF.

This chain connects TRBV6-1 to TRBJ1-5; D unresolved. The CDR3 has 14 amino acids. Trimming took 5 bases from V and 0 from J, leaving 8 bases between them. Per the germline V gene, CDR1 is MNHNS and CDR2 is SASEGT. In nucleotides, the CDR3 is TGTGCCAGCAGTCGAAGTTATAGCAATCAGCCCCAGCATTTT. This translates into CASSRSYSNQPQHF.

The chain recombines TRBV30 with TRBJ2-2; 8 bases fit TRBD2. CDR3 length: 15 residues. V shed 4 bases, J shed 6 bases, and the junction held 10 bases outside the gene matches. Germline V CDR1 and CDR2: GTSNPN, SVGIG (reference sequence). The chain's CDR3 is CAWTGASGYAGELFF. For the CDR3, the DNA is TGTGCCTGGACTGGGGCTAGCGGGTATGCCGGGGAGCTGTTTTTT.

The chain carries TRBV23-1 and TRBJ2-5; no reliable D call. TRBV23-1 is reported as an ORF; its role is uncertain. Trimming shortened V by 5 bases and J by 2 bases, and 12 bases separated the two germline ends. The CDR3 is made up of 14 amino acids. DNA for the CDR3: TGCGCCAGCAGTAATTGGGTTTCACAAGAGACCCAGTACTTC. Amino acids: CASSNWVSQETQYF.

CDR3 sequence: CASSVEARDSLMNTEAFF. The CDR3 nucleotides read TGCGCCAGCAGCGTCGAGGCGCGGGACAGCTTGATGAACACTGAAGCTTTCTTT. The chain joins TRBV5-1 to TRBJ1-1; 7 bases line up with TRBD1. The CDR3 is 18 amino acids. Looked up from germline, CDR1 is SGHRS and CDR2 is YFSETQ. V trimming: 4 bases; J trimming: 0 bases; junction bases outside the gene matches: 15.

V usage is TRBV7-3 and J usage is TRBJ2-7; no firm D call. Germline CDR1 SGHTA, CDR2 FQGTGA. Trimming took off 0 bases at V and 2 bases at J, with 8 bases between the two ends. CDR3 length equals 14 residues. CDR3 DNA sequence: TGTGCCAGCAGCTTAACTGGTGGAACCTACGAGCAGTACTTC. Translation gives CASSLTGGTYEQYF.

The chain combines TRBV29-1 with TRBJ1-2; 9 nucleotides align to TRBD1. Germline CDR1 and CDR2: SQVTM and ANQGSEA. V shed 3 bases, J shed 3 bases, and the junction held 2 bases outside the gene matches. The CDR3 contains 13 residues. The CDR3 reads CSVDRQGDYGYTF. As DNA, the CDR3 is TGCAGCGTTGACAGACAGGGGGACTATGGCTACACCTTC.

The chain is built from TRBV18 and TRBJ1-1; D ambiguous. The germline CDR1 and CDR2 sequences are KGHSH and LQKENI. V was clipped by 6 bases and J by 5 bases, with 25 bases between them. This CDR3 region has 17 residues. The CDR3, as DNA: TGTGCCAGCTCGACCTCGGAAGTGGAACCCCCTGGGACTGAAGCTTTCTTT. Its protein product is CASSTSEVEPPGTEAFF.

This clone occurred a few times. The V call is TRBV2, the J call TRBJ1-4; TRBD1 aligns across 9 bases. The trim removed 8 bases at V and 6 bases at J, leaving 4 bases unmatched. The CDR3 is made up of 13 amino acids. Germline V lookup: CDR1 SNHLY, CDR2 FYNNEI. The DNA of the CDR3 is TGTGCCAGCCGGACAGGGGAAGATGAAAAACTGTTTTTT. It translates to CASRTGEDEKLFF.

The CDR3, as DNA: TGTGCCAGTTCGACGGACCCTGCCTACGAGCAGTACTTC. Translation gives CASSTDPAYEQYF. This chain uses TRBV6-1 with TRBJ2-7; no clear D. V dropped 9 bases and J dropped 2 bases, with 14 bases sitting between them. Germline V gene lookup returns CDR1 MNHNS and CDR2 SASEGT. The CDR3 loop spans 13 amino acids.

This clone was observed a few times. This rearrangement joins TRBV7-9 to TRBJ1-2; TRBD1 matches 12 bases. Germline trimming cut 5 bases from V and 5 bases from J; bases unmatched to any gene: 6. Germline V gene lookup returns CDR1 SEHNR and CDR2 FQNEAQ (reference sequence). The CDR3 is 15 amino acids. CDR3 sequence: CASSPPGQGAYGYTF. Here the CDR3 DNA reads TGTGCCAGCAGCCCTCCGGGACAGGGGGCGTATGGCTACACCTTC.

The gene calls are TRBV9 and TRBJ2-5; the D gene is possibly TRBD1 (5 bases). The germline gives CDR1 SGDLS, CDR2 YYNGEE. The CDR3 totals 13 residues. The V end was cut by 0 bases, the J end by 4 bases, with 7 bases between. The DNA for the CDR3 is TGTGCCAGCAGCGTAGTAGGGGCAGAGACCCAGTACTTC. This codes for CASSVVGAETQYF.

This clone has more than one count but fewer than ten. In DNA, the CDR3 is TGTGCCTGGAGTAGTCTCAATGAGCAGTTCTTC. Its protein product is CAWSSLNEQFF. V usage is TRBV30 and J usage is TRBJ2-1; D not certain. The V end was cut by 2 bases, the J end by 6 bases, with 5 bases between. Germline V gene data show CDR1 as GTSNPN and CDR2 as SVGIG (reference sequence). The CDR3 is 11 amino acids.

V is TRBV4-1 and J is TRBJ1-5; perhaps TRBD1 as D (5 bases). The CDR3 runs 16 residues. Trimming took 0 bases from V and 5 from J, leaving 14 bases between them. Germline CDR1 MGHRA, CDR2 YSYEKL. For the CDR3, the DNA is TGCGCCAGCAGCCAAGATGAGCGGCAGGGTTATCAGCCCCAGCATTTT. Residues: CASSQDERQGYQPQHF.

The chain combines TRBV7-9 with TRBJ2-5; 12 bases align to TRBD1. CDR3 size: 13 residues. Germline values: CDR1 SEHNR, CDR2 FQNEAQ (reference sequence). After removal of 11 bases from V and 5 bases from J, the junction contained 6 bases not matched to a gene. The CDR3 DNA sequence: TGTGCCGGAGGGACAGGGGGCGCGGAGACCCAGTACTTC. Amino acids: CAGGTGGAETQYF. Drawing the rest from reference TRBV7-9 and TRBJ2-5, the complete variable domain is DTGVSQNPRHKITKRGQNVTFRCDPISEHNRLYWYRQTLGQGPEFLTYFQNEAQLEKSRLLSDRFSAERPKGSFSTLEIQRTEQGDSAMYLCAGGTGGAETQYFGPGTRLLVL.

This clone was observed many times. This sequence joins TRBV10-3 and TRBJ1-1; tentative D call: TRBD1 (5 bases). V dropped 6 bases and J dropped 1 base, with 12 bases sitting between them. Per germline, CDR1 ENHRY and CDR2 SYGVKD. There are 14 residues in the CDR3. CDR3: CAIRPTEENTEAFF. The CDR3 DNA reads TGTGCCATCAGACCGACAGAGGAGAACACTGAAGCTTTCTTT.

This clone was counted between two and nine times. The rearrangement links TRBV30 to TRBJ2-5; the D is unclear. There are 12 residues in the CDR3. The germline V and J ends were trimmed by 5 bases and 6 bases, with 13 bases remaining between them. Germline CDR1 reads GTSNPN; CDR2 reads SVGIG (reference sequence). CDR3 DNA sequence: TGTGCCTGGGAAAGTACGTCCAAGACCCAGTACTTC. Protein product: CAWESTSKTQYF.

The J gene is TRBJ2-2, the V gene TRBV21-1; TRBD1 is taken as the D call from the table, unchecked against the DNA. TRBV21-1 is annotated as a pseudogene. This CDR3 is 18 amino acids long. The CDR3 DNA follows: TGTGCCAGCAGCATCGTTGGGAGGACAGGGGAGAACACCGGGGAGCTGTTTTTT. Amino acids: CASSIVGRTGENTGELFF.

The table lists this clone with a few counts. J is TRBJ2-6 and V is TRBV2; D gene ambiguous. Germline-derived CDR1 and CDR2 are SNHLY and FYNNEI. V lost 4 bases and J 4 bases, leaving 8 bases between the germline ends. This CDR3 is built from 14 residues. The CDR3 is CASSVAEGANVLTF. In DNA form, the CDR3 reads TGTGCCAGCAGTGTGGCGGAAGGGGCCAACGTCCTGACTTTC.